This TCR beta chain is from a study of T cell responses to AZD1222 COVID-19 vaccine. Study results and caveats: After the peak T cell response, and only then, were repertoires sampled. A mostly white British donor set with more females was recruited, and clonal diversity was possibly underestimated. Nearly half of spike-specific TCRs reportedly target unmutated variant regions. When two AZD1222 doses had been given, Spike-specific TCR breadth and depth rose.

With regard to this clone: Antigen specificity is unknown.

The CDR3 consists of 13 residues. Germline CDR1 and CDR2: MNHEY and SVGAGI. Trimming removed 7 bases from V and 1 base from J; junction bases left unmatched: 4. Sequenced by immunoSEQ multiplex PCR; TCRdb stores in-frame clones only, minus some. The sample lists 150,000 to 200,000 clones, 90% occurring once. The sample was peripheral blood, taken 28 days after the second AZD1222 dose. The chain recombines TRBV6-5 with TRBJ2-7, with 7 bases lining up with TRBD1. The sequence derives from an adult who received the AZD1222 COVID-19 vaccine. The CDR3 nucleotides read TGTGCCAGCAATAGGGACAGTTCCTACGAGCAGTACTTC. It translates to CASNRDSSYEQYF.